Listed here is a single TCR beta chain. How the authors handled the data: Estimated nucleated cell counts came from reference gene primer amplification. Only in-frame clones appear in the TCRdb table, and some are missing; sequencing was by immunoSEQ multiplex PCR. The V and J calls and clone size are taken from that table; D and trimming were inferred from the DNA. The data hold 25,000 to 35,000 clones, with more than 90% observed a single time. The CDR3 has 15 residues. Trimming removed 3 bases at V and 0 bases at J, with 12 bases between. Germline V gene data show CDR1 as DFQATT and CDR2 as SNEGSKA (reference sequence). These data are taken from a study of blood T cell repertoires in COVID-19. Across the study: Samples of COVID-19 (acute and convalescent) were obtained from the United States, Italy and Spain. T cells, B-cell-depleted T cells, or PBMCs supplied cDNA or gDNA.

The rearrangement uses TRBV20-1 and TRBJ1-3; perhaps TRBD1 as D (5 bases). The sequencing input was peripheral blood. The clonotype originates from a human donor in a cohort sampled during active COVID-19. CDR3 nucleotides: TGCAGTGCTAGTCGGGGGACTTCCTCTGGAAACACCATATATTTT. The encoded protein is CSASRGTSSGNTIYF.